The 22 T cell receptor beta chains reported below all come from one sample, sequenced in a study of cytomegalovirus exposure and HLA in healthy donors. 13 Jbeta primers and 60 Vbeta primers were used for the PCR. TCRdb's table, derived via immunoSEQ multiplex PCR, lists solely in-frame clones and lacks some. The table lists fewer than 150,000 clones, about four fifths of them singletons. The sample was PBMCs. All receptors come from a man aged 40-50 years in good health and CMV-seropositive.

The rearrangement joins TRBV4-3 to TRBJ1-1; a possible D gene is TRBD1 (5 bases). In germline, CDR1 is LGHNA, CDR2 YSLEER. The V and J ends lost 0 bases and 3 bases respectively, with 14 bases between them. This CDR3 comprises 16 residues. The CDR3, as DNA: TGCGCCAGCAGCCAAGATCCAAGGGGAGGGCACACTGAAGCTTTCTTT. This codes for CASSQDPRGGHTEAFF.

This rearrangement joins TRBV7-9 to TRBJ1-2; 11 bases match TRBD1. Germline V gives CDR1 SEHNR, CDR2 FQNEAQ (reference sequence). This CDR3 comprises 13 residues. V dropped 4 bases and J dropped 7; count of bases not matched to a gene: 2. Here the CDR3 reads CASSYGTGGGYTF. In DNA form, the CDR3 reads TGTGCCAGCAGCTATGGGACAGGGGGTGGCTACACCTTC.

This chain links TRBV13 with TRBJ2-7; 14 bases align to TRBD2. This CDR3 is 14 amino acids long. The junction had 1 base not matched to a gene; V was cut back by 4 bases and J by 5 bases. CDR1 PRHDT and CDR2 FYEKMQ come from the germline V gene (reference sequence). The CDR3 protein is CASSSGLAGDEQYF. The CDR3 DNA sequence: TGTGCCAGCAGCTCGGGACTAGCGGGGGACGAGCAGTACTTC.

The chain has TRBV14 and TRBJ2-2; D is undetermined. The length of the CDR3 is 13 residues. V was cut by 5 bases and J by 3 bases, with 7 bases left in between. CDR1 SGHDN and CDR2 FVKESK come from the germline V gene. CDR3 DNA: TGTGCCAGCAGCGAGCTGTACACCGGGGAGCTGTTTTTT. Residues: CASSELYTGELFF.

This clone was observed a handful of times. V is TRBV13 and J is TRBJ1-2; 7 positions agree with TRBD1. Trimming cost V 5 bases and J 4 bases; bases outside gene matches: 10. The germline V gene encodes CDR1 PRHDT and CDR2 FYEKMQ (reference sequence). The CDR3 spans 15 residues. This CDR3 reads CASSQGQSRSYGYTF. For the CDR3, the DNA is TGTGCCAGCAGCCAGGGACAGTCAAGGAGCTATGGCTACACCTTC.

The chain joins TRBV7-2 to TRBJ2-7; D remains unclear. The CDR3 length is 13 residues. The V gene lost 7 bases and the J gene lost 4 bases, with 14 bases spanning the gap. Per the germline V gene, CDR1 is SGHTA and CDR2 is FQGNSA. CDR3 sequence reads: CASTLGHTYEQYF. CDR3 sequence (DNA): TGTGCCAGCACCCTTGGCCATACATACGAGCAGTACTTC.

This chain connects TRBV27 to TRBJ2-2, with 7 bases aligning to TRBD2. The V segment lost 6 bases and the J segment 5 bases; nucleotides outside the gene matches: 6. This CDR3 has 14 amino acids. CDR1 is MNHEY and CDR2 is SMNVEV in the germline V gene (reference sequence). In DNA form, the CDR3 reads TGTGCCAGCAGGGCGGGAGCGCCGACCGGGGAGCTGTTTTTT. This translates into CASRAGAPTGELFF.

The CDR3 loop is CASSPGVNEQFF. Written as DNA, the CDR3 is TGTGCCAGCAGCCCGGGGGTCAATGAGCAGTTCTTC. V gene TRBV7-8 combines with J gene TRBJ2-1; possible D gene TRBD2, 6 bases. Germline loops: CDR1 SGHVS, CDR2 FQNEAQ. V was cut by 5 bases and J by 6 bases, with 8 bases left in between. This CDR3 has 12 amino acids.

About this clone itself: In the same sample, other DNA sequences code for this CDR3. This rearrangement joins TRBV9 to TRBJ2-7; D possibly corresponds to TRBD1 (8 bases). Germline V gene data show CDR1 as SGDLS and CDR2 as YYNGEE. The length of the CDR3 is 15 residues. The V gene lost 2 bases and the J gene lost 2 bases, with 14 bases spanning the gap. The CDR3 is CASSVGGTGTYEQYF. The CDR3 DNA reads as TGTGCCAGCAGCGTCGGGGGGACAGGAACCTACGAGCAGTACTTC. Complete variable domain (other parts from reference TRBV9 and TRBJ2-7): DSGVTQTPKHLITATGQRVTLRCSPRSGDLSVYWYQQSLDQGLQFLIQYYNGEERAKGNILERFSAQQFPDLHSELNLSSLELGDSALYFCASSVGGTGTYEQYFGPGTRLTVT.

This clone has a handful of counts. The CDR3 DNA follows: TGTGCCAGCACCCAGGGGGATCAGCCCCAGCATTTT. Its translation is CASTQGDQPQHF. V and J are TRBV2 and TRBJ1-5; 7 bases fit TRBD1. The V segment lost 7 bases and the J segment 5 bases; nucleotides outside the gene matches: 2. The CDR3 is made up of 12 amino acids. CDR1 is SNHLY and CDR2 is FYNNEI in the germline V gene.

The chain combines TRBV30 with TRBJ1-5; TRBD1 agrees at 8 bases. Germline V gene lookup returns CDR1 GTSNPN and CDR2 SVGIG (reference sequence). Germline trimming cut 3 bases from V and 2 bases from J; bases unmatched to any gene: 12. CDR3 length equals 17 residues. The CDR3 DNA follows: TGTGCCTGGAGCCCGGGACAGGCGTCCTTCGGCAATCAGCCCCAGCATTTT. Translated: CAWSPGQASFGNQPQHF.

Concerning this clone itself: The same CDR3 is also encoded by other DNA sequences in this sample. The chain links TRBV29-1 to TRBJ2-1, with a weak D call TRBD1 (6 bases). The CDR3 consists of 16 residues. The V and J ends lost 0 bases and 0 bases respectively, with 12 bases between them. The V gene's germline CDR1 is SQVTM and CDR2 ANQGSEA. CDR3 amino acids: CSVEDPDRSSYNEQFF. The CDR3, as DNA: TGCAGCGTTGAAGACCCGGACAGAAGCTCCTACAATGAGCAGTTCTTC.

The chain links TRBV18 to TRBJ1-5; D is ambiguous. CDR1 and CDR2 from the germline V gene are KGHSH and LQKENI. V was clipped by 0 bases and J by 5 bases, with 17 bases between them. CDR3 length: 17 residues. The CDR3 loop is CASSPPGAGVAHQPQHF. The CDR3 DNA reads TGTGCCAGCTCACCACCCGGCGCAGGCGTCGCGCATCAGCCCCAGCATTTT.

J is TRBJ2-7 and V is TRBV7-8, with 8 bases identical to TRBD2. The germline CDR1 and CDR2 sequences are SGHVS and FQNEAQ. CDR3 size: 12 residues. J gave up 9 bases and V 5 bases, and 6 bases lay outside the gene matches. The DNA for the CDR3 is TGTGCCAGCAGCCCGGGGGGGGCAGGGCAGTACTTC. Its translation: CASSPGGAGQYF.

This clone came up a few times. DNA for the CDR3: TGCGCCAGCAGCCAAGATCGGGCAGGGGTGGACGGCTACACCTTC. Encoded protein: CASSQDRAGVDGYTF. The chain joins TRBV4-3 to TRBJ1-2; possible D gene TRBD1, 6 bases. Trimming removed 0 bases from V and 8 bases from J, with 16 bases in between. The CDR3 extends over 15 amino acids. The germline CDR1 and CDR2 sequences are LGHNA and YSLEER.

The chain has TRBV9 and TRBJ1-2, with D maybe TRBD1 (6 bases). The CDR3 totals 13 residues. V was shortened by 0 bases and J by 7 bases, with 10 bases between the two germline ends. Germline assignment: CDR1 SGDLS and CDR2 YYNGEE. CDR3 protein: CASSVEARGGYTF. The CDR3 DNA follows: TGTGCCAGCAGCGTAGAAGCCAGGGGTGGCTACACCTTC.

The chain employs TRBV18 and TRBJ1-1; no firm D call. The CDR3 has 11 amino acids. The V end was cut by 6 bases, the J end by 2 bases, with 4 bases between. The germline CDR1 and CDR2 sequences are KGHSH and LQKENI. CDR3: CASSINTEAFF. In nucleotides, the CDR3 is TGTGCCAGCTCTATAAACACTGAAGCTTTCTTT. Looking up the rest from reference TRBV18 and TRBJ1-1 gives the full variable domain: NAGVMQNPRHLVRRRGQEARLRCSPMKGHSHVYWYRQLPEEGLKFMVYLQKENIIDESGMPKERFSAEFPKEGPSILRIQQVVRGDSAAYFCASSINTEAFFGQGTRLTVV.

This clone occurred a few times. The rearrangement uses TRBV30 and TRBJ2-7; 11 bases agree with TRBD2. The CDR3 runs 14 residues. CDR1 and CDR2 from the germline V gene are GTSNPN and SVGIG (reference sequence). V lost 6 bases and J lost 0; bases outside the gene matches: 4. The CDR3, as DNA: TGTGCCTGTGGGACTAGCGGCAGCTCCTACGAGCAGTACTTC. This encodes CACGTSGSSYEQYF.

This chain links TRBV7-8 with TRBJ1-1, with 12 bases matching TRBD1. This CDR3 is built from 12 residues. Looked up from germline, CDR1 is SGHVS and CDR2 is FQNEAQ. Germline trimming cut 8 bases from V and 7 bases from J; bases unmatched to any gene: 2. The CDR3 is CASGTGGGEAFF. The CDR3, as DNA: TGTGCCAGCGGGACAGGGGGCGGTGAAGCTTTCTTT.

The table lists this clone with a count of one. The CDR3 region is CASSGGGPADTQYF. For the CDR3, the DNA is TGTGCCAGCAGTGGGGGGGGGCCCGCAGATACGCAGTATTTT. The gene calls are TRBV2 and TRBJ2-3, with TRBD2 as a possible D gene (7 bases). Trimming pared 4 bases from V and 4 bases from J, leaving 12 bases between. Germline CDR1 SNHLY, CDR2 FYNNEI. The length of the CDR3 is 14 residues.

V and J are TRBV6-5 and TRBJ1-4; TRBD1 matches at 7 bases. With V trimmed by 7 bases and J by 8 bases, 10 bases remained unmatched. The CDR3 is made up of 14 amino acids. Germline V gene lookup returns CDR1 MNHEY and CDR2 SVGAGI. In DNA, the CDR3 is TGTGCCAGCAATTCCGACAGGGACGGAGAAAAACTGTTTTTT. Its protein is CASNSDRDGEKLFF.

This clone was seen only once. V gene TRBV10-3 combines with J gene TRBJ2-7, with 8 bases lining up with TRBD1. The V segment lost 4 bases and the J segment 1 base; nucleotides outside the gene matches: 9. The germline CDR1 and CDR2 sequences are ENHRY and SYGVKD. The CDR3 is 16 amino acids. The CDR3 is CAISASDRGRSYEQYF. The CDR3 region has the DNA TGTGCCATCAGTGCTTCTGACAGGGGCCGTTCCTACGAGCAGTACTTC.